These T cell receptor beta chains were read from a single sample in a study of shared clonotypes between healthy human individuals. Produced via immunoSEQ multiplex PCR; TCRdb's table is partial and in-frame only. The table records around 2.1 million clones, approximately 94% of them present only once. The sample comprised naive CD8+ T cells from PBMCs. The receptors derive from a man aged 18 to 35 in good health. Some clones in this sample may be carry-over from other donors' samples. Both conserved end residues are part of each CDR3. The order of the fields is V gene, clone size, D gene, J gene, CDR3 DNA, CDR3 protein. D genes are given only for firm matches. Rows give clone size only sometimes, using once, few, many, or a class for an expanded clone.

v_gene: TRBV5-8
abundance: once
d_gene: TRBD2
j_gene: TRBJ2-7
CDR3nt: TGTGCCAGCACCTACTTAATCGGGACTAGGGACTACGAGCAGTACTTC
CDR3aa: CASTYLIGTRDYEQYF

v_gene: TRBV7-9
abundance: .
d_gene: .
j_gene: TRBJ2-7
CDR3nt: TGTGCCAGCAGCTTAGCGAGGGGGGCGGGAGTTAGCTCCGAGCAGTACTTC
CDR3aa: CASSLARGAGVSSEQYF

v_gene: TRBV6-5
abundance: .
d_gene: TRBD2
j_gene: TRBJ2-7
CDR3nt: TGTGCCAGCAGTAGGTTCGGGGGGGAGCAGTACTTC
CDR3aa: CASSRFGGEQYF

v_gene: TRBV28
abundance: few
d_gene: .
j_gene: TRBJ1-5
CDR3nt: TGTGCCAGCAGTTTCCAGCCCCAGCATTTT
CDR3aa: CASSFQPQHF

v_gene: TRBV29-1
abundance: .
d_gene: TRBD2
j_gene: TRBJ2-1
CDR3nt: TGCAGCGTTGTGACTAGCGGGAGAAGTGAGCAGTTCTTC
CDR3aa: CSVVTSGRSEQFF

v_gene: TRBV5-6
abundance: .
d_gene: .
j_gene: TRBJ2-3
CDR3nt: TGTGCCAGCAGCTTTGTGGGGACACACACAGATACGCAGTATTTT
CDR3aa: CASSFVGTHTDTQYF

v_gene: TRBV19
abundance: .
d_gene: TRBD1
j_gene: TRBJ1-4
CDR3nt: TGTGCCAGTAAAGGGGGCCCGGCTAATGAAAAACTGTTTTTT
CDR3aa: CASKGGPANEKLFF

v_gene: TRBV15
abundance: .
d_gene: TRBD1
j_gene: TRBJ1-5
CDR3nt: TGTGCCACCAGCAGACAAAAACAGGGGACTCAGCCCCAGCATTTT
CDR3aa: CATSRQKQGTQPQHF

v_gene: TRBV4-2
abundance: .
d_gene: TRBD2
j_gene: TRBJ2-7
CDR3nt: TGTGCCAGCAGCCTCCCCCGGACTAGCAGTCCCTACGAGCAGTACTTC
CDR3aa: CASSLPRTSSPYEQYF

v_gene: TRBV7-6
abundance: .
d_gene: TRBD1
j_gene: TRBJ2-2
CDR3nt: TGTGCCAGCAGCTTAGAGGTCAGGGGGCGCGACGGGGAGCTGTTTTTT
CDR3aa: CASSLEVRGRDGELFF

v_gene: TRBV28
abundance: .
d_gene: .
j_gene: TRBJ2-7
CDR3nt: TGTGCCAGCAGGGGGACCGAAGCCTACGAGCAGTACTTC
CDR3aa: CASRGTEAYEQYF

v_gene: TRBV7-9
abundance: .
d_gene: .
j_gene: TRBJ1-2
CDR3nt: TGTGCCAGCAGCTTACCCAGGGCGGGAAACTATGGCTACACCTTC
CDR3aa: CASSLPRAGNYGYTF

v_gene: TRBV28
abundance: .
d_gene: .
j_gene: TRBJ2-5
CDR3nt: TGTGCCAGCAGTCCCATACCCCTTGGGGGGACAGAGCAAGAGACCCAGTACTTC
CDR3aa: CASSPIPLGGTEQETQYF

v_gene: TRBV7-6
abundance: .
d_gene: .
j_gene: TRBJ2-1
CDR3nt: TGTGCCAGCAGCTTAGCGGAGGGGGTAAGGAATGAGCAGTTCTTC
CDR3aa: CASSLAEGVRNEQFF

v_gene: TRBV7-2
abundance: .
d_gene: TRBD2
j_gene: TRBJ2-1
CDR3nt: TGTGCCAGCAGCCCATGGACTAGCGGAAATGAGCAGTTCTTC
CDR3aa: CASSPWTSGNEQFF

v_gene: TRBV27
abundance: .
d_gene: .
j_gene: TRBJ1-1
CDR3nt: TGTGCCAGCAGACTACTCACCCCAAGCAGGGCCGACGCTACCTTGGACACTGAAGCTTTCTTT
CDR3aa: CASRLLTPSRADATLDTEAFF

v_gene: TRBV7-3
abundance: .
d_gene: .
j_gene: TRBJ2-1
CDR3nt: TGTGCCAGCAGCCTGGACCTAACTCGGAATGAGCAGTTCTTC
CDR3aa: CASSLDLTRNEQFF

v_gene: TRBV11-2
abundance: .
d_gene: TRBD2
j_gene: TRBJ2-1
CDR3nt: TGTGCCAGCAGCTTAGAGGCTAGCGGGCCATACAATGAGCAGTTCTTC
CDR3aa: CASSLEASGPYNEQFF

v_gene: TRBV5-4
abundance: .
d_gene: .
j_gene: TRBJ1-2
CDR3nt: TGTGCCAGCAGCTTGGGGAGCCCGGATGGCTACACCTTC
CDR3aa: CASSLGSPDGYTF

v_gene: TRBV11-2
abundance: .
d_gene: .
j_gene: TRBJ1-1
CDR3nt: TGTGCCAGCAGCTTAGGCCGGCTCACTGAAGCTTTCTTT
CDR3aa: CASSLGRLTEAFF

v_gene: TRBV5-8
abundance: .
d_gene: TRBD1
j_gene: TRBJ2-2
CDR3nt: TGTGCCAGCAGCCCCCCAGGGGGCATGCCCGGGGAGCTGTTTTTT
CDR3aa: CASSPPGGMPGELFF

v_gene: TRBV4-2
abundance: few
d_gene: .
j_gene: TRBJ1-1
CDR3nt: TGTGCCAGCAGCCAATTTTCGGGGAACACTGAAGCTTTCTTT
CDR3aa: CASSQFSGNTEAFF

v_gene: TRBV28
abundance: few
d_gene: .
j_gene: TRBJ1-5
CDR3nt: TGTGCCACCCAGCAGGAGGGATATCAGCCCCAGCATTTT
CDR3aa: CATQQEGYQPQHF

v_gene: TRBV2
abundance: .
d_gene: .
j_gene: TRBJ1-5
CDR3nt: TGTGCCAGCAGTGGCACCGATTTTAGCAATCAGCCCCAGCATTTT
CDR3aa: CASSGTDFSNQPQHF

v_gene: TRBV5-1
abundance: .
d_gene: TRBD1
j_gene: TRBJ1-1
CDR3nt: TGCGCCAGCAGTACCGGGACAGGGTACACTGAAGCTTTCTTT
CDR3aa: CASSTGTGYTEAFF

v_gene: TRBV27
abundance: .
d_gene: TRBD1
j_gene: TRBJ1-1
CDR3nt: TGTGCCAGCAAAATCCGGGACAGGGGGCCGGACACTGAAGCTTTCTTT
CDR3aa: CASKIRDRGPDTEAFF

v_gene: TRBV7-9
abundance: once
d_gene: .
j_gene: TRBJ1-5
CDR3nt: TGTGCCGAGCAGCCCCGTACAGACCGCCCAGGGGGCAATCAGCCCCAGCATTTT
CDR3aa: CAEQPRTDRPGGNQPQHF

v_gene: TRBV5-1
abundance: .
d_gene: TRBD1
j_gene: TRBJ1-1
CDR3nt: TGCGCCAGCAGCTTAGATTTCCGGGACAGTGAAGCTTTCTTT
CDR3aa: CASSLDFRDSEAFF